These 9 T cell receptor beta chains came from one sample sequenced in a study of PD-L1 blockade in urothelial cancer. Using immunoSEQ multiplex PCR, the repertoire was profiled, and TCRdb retains in-frame clones only, with some absent. The data contain some 74,000 clones, around four fifths of them singletons. Noted time point: pretreatment peripheral blood. The material sequenced was PBMCs, taken around atezolizumab (anti-PD-L1) treatment. All receptors come from a man aged 35-49 years with urothelial cancer.

The chain uses TRBV5-4 and TRBJ2-7, with 11 bases lining up with TRBD1. Germline V CDR1 and CDR2: SGHNT, YYREEE (reference sequence). This CDR3 spans 14 amino acids. J gave up 6 bases and V 5 bases, and 7 bases lay outside the gene matches. The CDR3 reads CASREVGTGGEQYF. The CDR3 coding sequence is TGTGCCAGCAGAGAGGTAGGGACAGGGGGCGAGCAGTACTTC.

This chain uses TRBV4-1 with TRBJ2-7; 7 nucleotides match TRBD1. The germline CDR1 and CDR2 sequences are MGHRA and YSYEKL. The CDR3 sequence is 13 residues long. J lost 2 bases, V lost 4 bases, and 2 bases had no gene match. The CDR3 DNA follows: TGCGCCAGCAGCCTCGGGACAGCCTACGAGCAGTACTTC. Encoded protein: CASSLGTAYEQYF.

This clone has only one observation. The rearrangement joins TRBV25-1 to TRBJ2-1; TRBD1 might be the D (6 bases). Deletions cut 3 bases from V and 7 bases from J, with 16 bases between. The CDR3 covers 15 residues. In germline, CDR1 is MGHDK, CDR2 SYGVNS. CDR3 protein: CASSEVQGVGNEQFF. CDR3 DNA: TGTGCCAGCAGTGAGGTACAGGGTGTTGGGAATGAGCAGTTCTTC.

The V call is TRBV5-8, the J call TRBJ1-5; no clear D gene. This CDR3 region has 15 residues. Germline V gene lookup returns CDR1 SGHTS and CDR2 YDEGEE. V was clipped by 2 bases and J by 7 bases, with 16 bases between them. The CDR3 region has the DNA TGTGCCAGCAGCTTCGTAAGGCAGTTGGGCCAGCCCCAGCATTTT. It encodes CASSFVRQLGQPQHF.

The chain is built from TRBV6-6 and TRBJ2-7; the match to TRBD1 covers 7 bases. The CDR3 is 15 amino acids. Germline lookup yields CDR1 MNHNY and CDR2 SVGAGI (reference sequence). V shed 2 bases, J shed 2 bases, and the junction held 6 bases outside the gene matches. The CDR3 loop reads CASSYPRDSAYEQYF. The CDR3 DNA sequence: TGTGCCAGCAGTTACCCCCGGGACAGTGCCTACGAGCAGTACTTC.

The chain recombines TRBV5-6 with TRBJ1-5, with D perhaps TRBD1 (6 bases). The CDR3 is 14 residues long. Germline CDR1 and CDR2: SGHDT and YYEEEE. The ends were cut back, 0 bases at V and 3 bases at J, with 7 bases in the middle. The CDR3 sequence is CASSLGQVNQPQHF. CDR3 coding DNA: TGTGCCAGCAGCTTGGGACAGGTCAATCAGCCCCAGCATTTT.

V is TRBV23-1 and J is TRBJ2-7; 12 positions match TRBD2. TRBV23-1 is an ORF, with its function uncertain. The CDR3 sequence is 18 residues long. The ends lost 1 base at V and 2 bases at J; junction bases unmatched: 9. The CDR3 is CASSQLETSGRPPYEQYF. The CDR3, as DNA: TGCGCCAGCAGTCAATTGGAAACTAGCGGGAGGCCACCCTACGAGCAGTACTTC.

The chain is built from TRBV5-1 and TRBJ1-3; a possible D gene is TRBD1 (5 bases). The CDR3 covers 13 residues. Germline assignment: CDR1 SGHRS and CDR2 YFSETQ. V was clipped by 6 bases and J by 4 bases, with 11 bases between them. This CDR3 reads CASNPGNGNTIYF. In DNA form, the CDR3 reads TGCGCCAGCAACCCAGGGAACGGAAACACCATATATTTT.

V usage is TRBV28 and J usage is TRBJ2-1, with D tentatively TRBD2 (5 bases). Trimming cost V 6 bases and J 2 bases, with 8 bases left between them. Germline assignment: CDR1 MDHEN and CDR2 SYDVKM. The CDR3 has 13 residues. CDR3 nucleotide sequence: TGTGCCAGCAGACTAGTGCCCTACAATGAGCAGTTCTTC. It translates to CASRLVPYNEQFF.